Listed below are T cell receptor beta chains from one sample, sequenced in a study of CD8+CD57+ T cells in acquired aplastic anemia. A single record per CDR3 protein comes from TCRdb applying MiXCR to the reads. The table records around 430,000 distinct CDR3 sequences, about a third of them present only once. Sequenced: sorted CD4+, CD8+, or CD8+CD57+ T cells (not recorded which) from PBMCs. These receptors all stem from a human donor with aplastic anemia. Each CDR3 is given with its conserved first and last residue. D genes are given only for firm matches. Some rows mark clone size as missing; the rest say once, few, many or name a class of expanded clone.

-,TRBV10-3,TRBJ1-2,-,CAISFDRTYGYTF,TGTGCCATCAGCTTCGACAGGACATATGGCTACACCTTC
many,TRBV29-1,TRBJ1-1,-,CSVGTVRAEAFF,TGCAGCGTGGGGACCGTACGGGCTGAAGCTTTCTTT
-,TRBV7-9,TRBJ2-3,TRBD2,CASQPSGPKTPSTDTQYF,TGTGCCAGCCAACCTAGCGGGCCGAAAACTCCTAGCACAGATACGCAGTATTTT
-,TRBV20-1,TRBJ2-3,TRBD2,CSAPQTSGRSDTQYF,TGCAGTGCTCCCCAGACTAGCGGGAGATCAGATACGCAGTATTTT
-,TRBV7-9,TRBJ2-1,-,CASTRQGGKFF,TGTGCCAGCACTCGACAGGGAGGGAAGTTCTTC
-,TRBV11-1,TRBJ2-1,-,CASSLGYGSYNEQFF,TGTGCCAGCAGCCTCGGCTATGGCTCCTACAATGAGCAGTTCTTC
few,TRBV20-1,TRBJ2-2,-,CSARDGVNTGELFF,TGCAGTGCTAGAGATGGGGTTAACACCGGGGAGCTGTTTTTT
-,TRBV19,TRBJ2-1,-,CASSSDREQSNEQFF,TGTGCCAGTAGTTCGGACCGGGAACAAAGCAATGAGCAGTTCTTC
many,TRBV20-1,TRBJ2-1,-,CSAWDRGEQFF,TGCAGTGCGTGGGACCGCGGGGAGCAGTTCTTC
-,TRBV11-2,TRBJ1-1,-,CASSPGLLSLNTEAFF,TGTGCCAGCAGCCCGGGGCTTTTGAGCTTGAACACTGAAGCTTTCTTT
few,TRBV25-1,TRBJ1-6,-,CARAGEGVTLHF,TGTGCTAGGGCGGGGGAGGGGGTCACCCTCCACTTT
once,TRBV11-2,TRBJ2-1,-,CASTGGTEANEQFF,TGTGCCAGCACAGGAGGGACAGAGGCCAATGAGCAGTTCTTC
-,TRBV29-1,TRBJ2-5,-,CSVVGSKETQYF,TGCAGCGTTGTTGGCAGTAAAGAGACCCAGTACTTC
-,TRBV20-1,TRBJ1-1,-,CSARRTLTEAFF,TGCAGTGCTAGAAGGACCCTCACTGAAGCTTTCTTT
-,TRBV10-3,TRBJ1-2,-,CAISESREYGYTF,TGTGCCATCAGTGAGTCCAGGGAATATGGCTACACCTTC
many,TRBV5-1,TRBJ1-5,-,CASAENPLGEGNQPQHF,TGCGCCAGCGCAGAAAACCCTCTGGGGGAGGGCAATCAGCCCCAGCATTTT
many,TRBV2,TRBJ1-5,-,CASGRDLLNSNQPQHF,TGTGCCAGCGGACGGGACTTACTGAATAGCAATCAGCCCCAGCATTTT
-,TRBV7-8,TRBJ2-7,TRBD2,CASSQPSGETYEQYF,TGTGCCAGCAGCCAACCTAGCGGGGAAACCTACGAGCAGTACTTC
few,TRBV29-1,TRBJ1-1,-,CSVARGVGRNTEAFF,TGCAGCGTTGCCAGGGGTGTGGGTCGAAACACTGAAGCTTTCTTT
-,TRBV20-1,TRBJ2-1,TRBD2,CSASILASLGNEQFF,TGCAGTGCTAGTATACTAGCGTCCTTGGGCAATGAGCAGTTCTTC
many,TRBV15,TRBJ1-4,-,CATSRGNDEKLFF,TGTGCCACCAGCAGGGGTAATGATGAAAAACTGTTTTTT
-,TRBV28,TRBJ1-5,-,CASTVRSNQPQHF,TGTGCCAGCACGGTACGTAGCAATCAGCCCCAGCATTTT
many,TRBV19,TRBJ1-2,-,CATRDNDNCGYTF,TGTGCCACTCGGGACAACGACAACTGTGGCTACACCTTC
-,TRBV7-7,TRBJ2-7,-,CARASTASYEQYF,TGCGCTAGAGCTTCGACCGCGTCCTACGAGCAGTACTTC
-,TRBV7-6,TRBJ1-4,-,CASSLGGGGGEKLFF,TGTGCCAGCAGCTTAGGTGGGGGGGGTGGCGAAAAACTGTTTTTT
few,TRBV11-2,TRBJ2-5,-,CASSLAGLGETQYF,TGTGCCAGCAGTTTAGCCGGGTTGGGTGAGACCCAGTACTTC
few,TRBV4-3,TRBJ1-2,-,CASSQETRGLYGYTF,TGCGCCAGCAGCCAAGAAACTCGGGGTCTCTATGGCTACACCTTC
-,TRBV15,TRBJ2-5,-,CATSSWETQYF,TGTGCCACCAGCAGTTGGGAGACCCAGTACTTC
-,TRBV12-3/TRBV12-4,TRBJ2-7,TRBD1,CASSYNAGQGSSYEQYF,TGTGCCAGCAGTTACAACGCCGGACAGGGAAGCTCCTACGAGCAGTACTTC
many,TRBV25-1,TRBJ2-5,-,CASSEYQQETQYF,TGTGCCAGCAGTGAATACCAGCAAGAGACCCAGTACTTC
-,TRBV2,TRBJ2-6,-,CAGSDGSSGANVLTF,TGTGCCGGGTCAGATGGTAGCTCTGGGGCCAACGTCCTGACTTTC